This paragraph covers one T cell receptor beta chain sequence. Its target is unknown. Template material for amplifying TCR beta CDR3 regions consisted of RNA transcripts. The HTBI set primed first-round TCR CDR3 RT-PCR. TCRdb used MiXCR to reprocess the multiplex PCR reads, holding one entry per CDR3 protein. This table holds around 700,000 distinct CDR3 sequences, 15% to 20% found once. This sample is drawn from a study of T cells in Graves' hyperthyroidism and ophthalmopathy. Study-wide points: Most expanded thyroid clonotypes above 0.001 also appeared in blood. In the analysis, a 13 V-J model separated ophthalmopathy from stable hyperthyroidism.

Participants, patients aged 18 to 65, had newly diagnosed hyperthyroidism with a duration under 2 months. At first hyperthyroidism diagnosis, before any ophthalmopathy symptoms, the blood sample was collected. CDR1 and CDR2 (germline): MNHEY, SVGAGI. Between the trimmed V and J ends, which lost 3 bases and 7 bases, there was a span of 13 bases. This CDR3 contains 15 residues. The chain recombines TRBV6-5 with TRBJ1-6; D uncertain. This receptor was identified in a woman between 50 and 59 years old with Graves' hyperthyroidism that later progressed to Graves' ophthalmopathy. The sequencing input was blood. The CDR3 loop is CASSYVGPPNSPLHF. In nucleotides, the CDR3 is TGTGCCAGCAGTTATGTAGGTCCTCCGAATTCACCCCTCCACTTT.